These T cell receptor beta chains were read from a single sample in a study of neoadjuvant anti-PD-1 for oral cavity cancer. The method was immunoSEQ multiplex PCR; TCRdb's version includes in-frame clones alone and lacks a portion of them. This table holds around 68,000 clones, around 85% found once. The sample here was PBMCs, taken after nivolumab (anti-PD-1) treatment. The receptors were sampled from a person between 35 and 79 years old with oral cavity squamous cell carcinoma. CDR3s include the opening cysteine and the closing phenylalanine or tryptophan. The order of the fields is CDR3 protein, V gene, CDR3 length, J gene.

CASSLTGVVTDTQYF	TRBV6-5	15	TRBJ2-3
CASSREGTVYNSPLHF	TRBV7-2	16	TRBJ1-6
CASISEGQRSYGYTF	TRBV9	15	TRBJ1-2
CASSESGGNEQFF	TRBV25-1	13	TRBJ2-1
CATRNNRADTQYF	TRBV15	13	TRBJ2-3
CASSFPGQGYEQYF	TRBV11-2	14	TRBJ2-7
CASAIGNQPQHF	TRBV19	12	TRBJ1-5
CASSLRARRTGHWENIQYF	TRBV7-7	19	TRBJ2-4
CASSSFRSWLVGELFF	TRBV5-1	16	TRBJ2-2
CSVPTGHWNTEAFF	TRBV29-1	14	TRBJ1-1
CASSPRRGQLNTEAFF	TRBV7-8	16	TRBJ1-1
CASSPGQGGTEAFF	TRBV5-1	14	TRBJ1-1
CASSATGTGVQPQHF	TRBV5-1	15	TRBJ1-5
CASNGQAFSDKLFF	TRBV2	14	TRBJ1-4
CAIKGLDTQYF	TRBV7-9	11	TRBJ2-3
CARYRVNTEAFF	TRBV2	12	TRBJ1-1
CATSRDRNSNQPQHF	TRBV15	15	TRBJ1-5
CAIRRDSESREAFF	TRBV10-3	14	TRBJ1-1
CATSPLPGQGAYEQYF	TRBV15	16	TRBJ2-7
CASSVEGGTGNTIYF	TRBV9	15	TRBJ1-3
CASSPTVNNSPLHF	TRBV5-1	14	TRBJ1-6
CASKQEISTDTQYF	TRBV2	14	TRBJ2-3
CASSQDILAGGETQYF	TRBV14	16	TRBJ2-5
CASSLGQGFHNYGYTF	TRBV11-3	16	TRBJ1-2
CASSPHVNTEAFF	TRBV27	13	TRBJ1-1
CASSPTGSSEAFF	TRBV10-1	13	TRBJ1-1
CASSPTSRQPQHF	TRBV7-9	13	TRBJ1-5
CASSLVWGGRSYEQYF	TRBV5-1	16	TRBJ2-7
CASSPRQGSSGNTIYF	TRBV7-6	16	TRBJ1-3
CASSLGLTWGNTEAFF	TRBV11-2	16	TRBJ1-1
CASSDRPGGNTEAFF	TRBV2	15	TRBJ1-1
CASRRDSLGGTEAFF	TRBV7-3	15	TRBJ1-1
CASGDYRAYEQYF	TRBV6-1	13	TRBJ2-7
CASSPLTSGSTDTQYF	TRBV5-1	16	TRBJ2-3
CASSPHWGQSYNEQFF	TRBV28	16	TRBJ2-1
CASSFWYPLGYTF	TRBV5-1	13	TRBJ1-2
CASSYTTPASDEQYF	TRBV6-5	15	TRBJ2-7
CASSLGREISYEQYF	TRBV5-6	15	TRBJ2-7
CASSLTGDRYNEQFF	TRBV7-3	15	TRBJ2-1
CASSGGQDTDTQYF	TRBV5-1	14	TRBJ2-3
CASSTSTNEKLFF	TRBV6-6	13	TRBJ1-4
CASSQALGRTYNEQFF	TRBV4-2	16	TRBJ2-1
CASSLAGDSQETQYF	TRBV7-9	15	TRBJ2-5
CASRSGDSYEQYF	TRBV6-5	13	TRBJ2-7
CASSEQFNTEAFF	TRBV6-5	13	TRBJ1-1
CASSVDDDQPQHF	TRBV9	13	TRBJ1-5
CASSLSGRQASYTGELFF	TRBV7-8	18	TRBJ2-2
CASSLTGGNTIYF	TRBV5-4	13	TRBJ1-3
CASSPDQGSYSPLHF	TRBV18	15	TRBJ1-6
CASSLAEHFRETQYF	TRBV7-9	15	TRBJ2-5
CASSRDRKNTEAFF	TRBV6-1	14	TRBJ1-1
CASSNRRTGAEHTF	TRBV11-1	14	TRBJ1-2
CASSVGWGSGETQYF	TRBV9	15	TRBJ2-5
CASSQVPRGLVYGYTF	TRBV4-1	16	TRBJ1-2
CASRQTGSSYNEQFF	TRBV13	15	TRBJ2-1
CATSSFPRGQGGDGYTF	TRBV15	17	TRBJ1-2